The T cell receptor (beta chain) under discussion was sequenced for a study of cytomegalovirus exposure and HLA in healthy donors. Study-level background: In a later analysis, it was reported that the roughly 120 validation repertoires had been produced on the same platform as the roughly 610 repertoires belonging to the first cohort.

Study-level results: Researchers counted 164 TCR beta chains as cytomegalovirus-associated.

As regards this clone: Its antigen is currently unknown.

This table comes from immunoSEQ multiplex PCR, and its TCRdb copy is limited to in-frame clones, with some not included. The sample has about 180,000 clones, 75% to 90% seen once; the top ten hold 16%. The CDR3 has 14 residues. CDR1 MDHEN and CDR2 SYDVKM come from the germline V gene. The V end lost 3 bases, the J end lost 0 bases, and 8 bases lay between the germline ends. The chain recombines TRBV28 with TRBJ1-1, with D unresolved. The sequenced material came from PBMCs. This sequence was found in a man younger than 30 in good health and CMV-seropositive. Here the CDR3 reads CASSFGDLNTEAFF. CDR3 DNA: TGTGCCAGCAGTTTCGGAGACTTGAACACTGAAGCTTTCTTT. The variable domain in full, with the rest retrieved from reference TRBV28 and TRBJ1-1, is DVKVTQSSRYLVKRTGEKVFLECVQDMDHENMFWYRQDPGLGLRLIYFSYDVKMKEKGDIPEGYSVSREKKERFSLILESASTNQTSMYLCASSFGDLNTEAFFGQGTRLTVV.